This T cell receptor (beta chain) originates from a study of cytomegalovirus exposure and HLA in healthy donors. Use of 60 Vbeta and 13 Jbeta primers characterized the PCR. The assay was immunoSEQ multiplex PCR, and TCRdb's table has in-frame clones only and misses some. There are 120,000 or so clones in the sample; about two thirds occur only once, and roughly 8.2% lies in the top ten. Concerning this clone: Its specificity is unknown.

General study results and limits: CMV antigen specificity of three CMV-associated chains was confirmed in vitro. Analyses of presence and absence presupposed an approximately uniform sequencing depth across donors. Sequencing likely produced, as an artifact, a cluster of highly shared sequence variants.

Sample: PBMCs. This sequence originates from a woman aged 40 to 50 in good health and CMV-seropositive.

DNA of the CDR3: TGTGCCAGCAGCCCTGCCTCTAGCGTACCACCCTACGAGCAGTACTTC. This codes for CASSPASSVPPYEQYF. The chain recombines TRBV6-6 with TRBJ2-7, with D possibly being TRBD2 (6 bases). CDR1 is MNHNY, CDR2 SVGAGI, per germline (reference sequence). The CDR3 has 16 residues. V shed 6 bases and J shed 2 bases, with 20 bases lying between them.